A selection of T cell receptor beta chains follows, all from one sample in a study of PD-L1 blockade in urothelial cancer. Sequencing was performed with immunoSEQ multiplex PCR; in TCRdb, only in-frame clones are kept and a portion is missing. The sample records 29,000 or so clones, around three quarters being singletons. Sequenced here: PBMCs, sampled around atezolizumab (anti-PD-L1) treatment. These receptors were obtained from a man in his 70s with urothelial cancer. The CDR3 runs from the conserved cysteine through the conserved F or W. D genes are given only for firm matches. Some rows have no size entry. The others give once, few or many, or a class for an expanded clone.

J,size,D,V,CDR3,DNA
TRBJ2-5,once,-,TRBV4-3,CASSQDRGRQETQYF,TGCGCCAGCAGCCAAGACCGAGGGCGTCAAGAGACCCAGTACTTC
TRBJ2-7,-,-,TRBV9,CASSVGGDEQYF,TGTGCCAGCAGCGTAGGAGGCGACGAGCAGTACTTC
TRBJ2-7,-,-,TRBV18,CASSPEGGVYEQYF,TGTGCCAGCTCACCGGAGGGTGGGGTTTACGAGCAGTACTTC
TRBJ1-1,once,TRBD1,TRBV4-3,CASSQKQGSNTEAFF,TGCGCCAGCAGCCAAAAACAGGGGAGTAACACTGAAGCTTTCTTT
TRBJ2-3,-,-,TRBV11-2,CASSQNVRSTDTQYF,TGTGCCAGCAGCCAAAACGTCAGAAGCACAGATACGCAGTATTTT
TRBJ1-6,-,TRBD1,TRBV7-2,CASSHQGTGNSPLHF,TGTGCCAGCAGCCACCAAGGGACAGGGAACTCACCCCTCCACTTT
TRBJ1-3,-,TRBD1,TRBV5-1,CASSLSGTGRRNTIYF,TGCGCCAGCAGCTTGTCCGGGACAGGGCGGAGAAACACCATATATTTT
TRBJ2-7,-,-,TRBV6-1,CALKTGPNNYEQYF,TGTGCCTTGAAAACAGGGCCTAATAACTACGAGCAGTACTTC
TRBJ2-1,-,TRBD2,TRBV29-1,CSVQMGLAGGRNEQFF,TGCAGCGTTCAAATGGGGCTAGCGGGGGGGCGCAATGAGCAGTTCTTC
TRBJ2-1,-,-,TRBV2,CASSTGLYNEQFF,TGTGCCAGCAGTACAGGCCTCTACAATGAGCAGTTCTTC